The 9 T cell receptor beta chains below were found in one sample sequenced in a study of vaccination and CD4 T cells after COVID-19. What these receptors recognize is not known. The treatment here: approximately nine-day PBMC culture with coronavirus spike peptide pools or control peptides (ViraFEST assay). Oncomine TCR Beta short-read sequencing was applied to DNA from cultured CD4+ T cells. Using its own MiXCR run on the PCR reads, TCRdb lists one record per CDR3 protein. The sample lists around 20,000 distinct CDR3 sequences; 48% were seen once. Sequencing was performed on CD4+ T cells from blood, cultured in vitro. The source is a human donor who had recovered from COVID-19.

This sequence joins TRBV6-1 and TRBJ1-5; TRBD1 is a possible D gene (5 bases). The germline gives CDR1 MNHNS, CDR2 SASEGT. The V gene lost 5 bases and the J gene lost 4 bases, with 18 bases spanning the gap. The CDR3 loop spans 16 amino acids. The CDR3 protein is CASSRETGGNNQPQHF. Here the CDR3 DNA reads TGTGCCAGCAGTCGGGAGACTGGGGGTAATAATCAGCCCCAGCATTTT.

The V gene is TRBV12-3 or TRBV12-4, the J gene TRBJ1-2, with a tentative D call TRBD1 (6 bases). The CDR3 length is 15 residues. The V and J ends lost 6 bases and 1 base respectively, with 15 bases between them. The CDR3 DNA sequence: TGTGCCAGCAGCCGACGGACAGTAATTAACTATGGCTACACCTTC. It codes for CASSRRTVINYGYTF.

The rearrangement joins TRBV20-1 to TRBJ2-7, with 10 bases matching TRBD2. The CDR3 covers 15 residues. Germline V lookup: CDR1 DFQATT, CDR2 SNEGSKA (reference sequence). J gave up 3 bases and V 0 bases, and 5 bases lay outside the gene matches. The CDR3 DNA is TGCAGTGCTAGAGATCCCACTAGCGGGATCTACGAGCAGTACTTC. This sequence encodes CSARDPTSGIYEQYF.

The table lists this clonotype with a few counts. The rearrangement joins TRBV19 to TRBJ1-2, with D possibly matching TRBD1 (5 bases). Trimming pared 5 bases from V and 4 bases from J, leaving 11 bases between. CDR1 LNHDA and CDR2 SQIVND come from the germline V gene (reference sequence). The CDR3 has 13 residues. The CDR3 reads CASSDQGGYGYTF. The CDR3 region has the DNA TGTGCCAGTAGTGACCAGGGCGGCTATGGCTACACCTTC.

The V and J genes are TRBV20-1 and TRBJ1-4; D perhaps matches TRBD1 (6 bases). Germline lookup yields CDR1 DFQATT and CDR2 SNEGSKA (reference sequence). The length of the CDR3 is 14 residues. V was trimmed by 5 bases and J by 3 bases, leaving 13 bases between them. CDR3 coding DNA: TGCAGTGCTCGTTCGGGGGCCCCTAATGAAAAACTGTTTTTT. This gives the protein CSARSGAPNEKLFF.

The chain uses TRBV12-3 or TRBV12-4 and TRBJ1-2, with 8 bases matching TRBD1. The length of the CDR3 is 14 residues. The trim removed 0 bases at V and 6 bases at J, leaving 3 bases unmatched. The CDR3 region has the DNA TGTGCCAGCAGTTTAGCTTCGACAGGGGATGGCTACACCTTC. It is translated as CASSLASTGDGYTF.

V usage is TRBV6-5 and J usage is TRBJ1-2; TRBD1 matches at 11 bases. CDR1 and CDR2 from the germline V gene are MNHEY and SVGAGI. The CDR3 contains 17 residues. V lost 0 bases, J lost 4 bases, and 7 bases stayed unmatched. The CDR3 spells CASSYSSGTGGSYGYTF. The CDR3 DNA sequence: TGTGCCAGCAGTTACTCATCCGGGACAGGGGGGAGCTATGGCTACACCTTC.

This chain links TRBV10-3 with TRBJ2-3, with unresolved D. Germline V gene data show CDR1 as ENHRY and CDR2 as SYGVKD. V dropped 6 bases and J dropped 0 bases, with 10 bases sitting between them. The CDR3 has 14 amino acids. This CDR3 reads CAIRGAFSTDTQYF. In nucleotides, the CDR3 is TGTGCCATCAGGGGCGCTTTTAGCACAGATACGCAGTATTTT.

This clonotype was found a few times. The chain carries TRBV11-3 and TRBJ2-7; the D gene could be TRBD1 or TRBD2 (6 bases each). The germline V gene has CDR1 SGHNT and CDR2 YENEEA. The CDR3 is 15 residues long. V was cut by 0 bases and J by 3 bases, with 12 bases left in between. The CDR3 sequence: CASSLDQGGGYEQYF. The CDR3 nucleotides are TGTGCCAGCAGCTTAGATCAAGGGGGAGGCTACGAGCAGTACTTC. The complete variable domain, with remaining parts taken from reference TRBV11-3 and TRBJ2-7, reads EAGVVQSPRYKIIEKKQPVAFWCNPISGHNTLYWYLQNLGQGPELLIRYENEEAVDDSQLPKDRFSAERLKGVDSTLKIQPAELGDSAVYLCASSLDQGGGYEQYFGPGTRLTVT.